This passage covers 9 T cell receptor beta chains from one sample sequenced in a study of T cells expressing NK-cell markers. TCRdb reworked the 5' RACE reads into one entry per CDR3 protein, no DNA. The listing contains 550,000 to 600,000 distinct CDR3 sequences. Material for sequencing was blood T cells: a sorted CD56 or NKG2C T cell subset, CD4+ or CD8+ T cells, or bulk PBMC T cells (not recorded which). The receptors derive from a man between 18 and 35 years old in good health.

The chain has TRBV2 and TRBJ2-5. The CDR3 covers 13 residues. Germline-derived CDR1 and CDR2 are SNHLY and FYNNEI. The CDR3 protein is CASNKGVQETQYF.

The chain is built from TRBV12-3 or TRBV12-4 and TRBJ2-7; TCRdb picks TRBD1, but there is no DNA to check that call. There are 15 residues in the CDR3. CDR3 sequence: CASSLRQGVSYEQYF.

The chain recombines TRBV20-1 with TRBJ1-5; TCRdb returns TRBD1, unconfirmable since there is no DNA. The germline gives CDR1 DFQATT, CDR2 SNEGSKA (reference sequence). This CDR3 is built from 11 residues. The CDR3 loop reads CSARDNQPQHF.

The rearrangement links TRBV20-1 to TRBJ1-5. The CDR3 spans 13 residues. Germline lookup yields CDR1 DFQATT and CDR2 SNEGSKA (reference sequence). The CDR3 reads CSAMADSNQPQHF.

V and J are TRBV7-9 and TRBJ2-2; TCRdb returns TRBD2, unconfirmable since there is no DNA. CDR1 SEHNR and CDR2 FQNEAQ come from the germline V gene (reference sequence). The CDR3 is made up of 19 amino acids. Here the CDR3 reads CASSFPGLAGGPNTGELFF.

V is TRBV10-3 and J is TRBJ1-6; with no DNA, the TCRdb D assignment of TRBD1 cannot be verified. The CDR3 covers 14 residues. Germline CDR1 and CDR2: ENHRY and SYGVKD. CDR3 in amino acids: CAISPTDRNSPLHF.

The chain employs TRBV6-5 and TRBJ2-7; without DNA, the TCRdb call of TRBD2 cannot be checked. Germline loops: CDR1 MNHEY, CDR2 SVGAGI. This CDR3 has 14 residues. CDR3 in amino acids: CASSYEPSAGEQYF.

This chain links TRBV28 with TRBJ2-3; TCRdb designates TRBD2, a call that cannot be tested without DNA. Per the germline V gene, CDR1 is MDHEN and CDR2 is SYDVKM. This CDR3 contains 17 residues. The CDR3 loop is CASSSLLAGGITDTQYF. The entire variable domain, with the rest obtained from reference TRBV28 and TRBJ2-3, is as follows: DVKVTQSSRYLVKRTGEKVFLECVQDMDHENMFWYRQDPGLGLRLIYFSYDVKMKEKGDIPEGYSVSREKKERFSLILESASTNQTSMYLCASSSLLAGGITDTQYFGPGTRLTVL.

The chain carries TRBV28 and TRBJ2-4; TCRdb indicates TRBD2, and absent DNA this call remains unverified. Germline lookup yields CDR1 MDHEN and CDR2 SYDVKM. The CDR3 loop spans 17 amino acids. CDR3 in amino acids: CASSPGLVLLAKNIQYF.